This T cell receptor beta chain is from a study of regulatory T cells in long-lasting Graves disease. General study points: Persistent disease favored TRBV28, TRBJ1-2 and TRBJ2-5. Analysis covered peripheral blood alone, not thyroid tissue.

Regarding time point: newly diagnosed GD, antithyroid drugs for less than 3 months. From RNA extracted from PBMCs, the TCR library was made. The germline V and J ends were trimmed by 8 bases and 6 bases, with 15 bases remaining between them. This CDR3 region has 13 residues. The germline V gene encodes CDR1 WSHSY and CDR2 SAAADI. iRepertoire HTBI primers and Arm-PCR of CDR3 regions built TCR beta libraries. TCRdb re-derived calls from the multiplex PCR reads in MiXCR, one entry per CDR3 protein. The repertoire includes about 310,000 distinct CDR3 sequences, 15% to 20% of them detected once, and around 36% sits in the top ten. This clonotype was counted at least ten times. Its antigen is unknown.

The specimen comprised peripheral blood mononuclear cells (PBMCs), sampled at new diagnosis, from a patient treated with antithyroid drugs. This chain links TRBV10-2 with TRBJ2-3; D possibly uses TRBD1 or TRBD2 (5 bases each). The source is a female donor with Graves disease. The CDR3 loop reads CASYLGPGDTQYF. DNA of the CDR3: TGCGCCAGCTACCTGGGACCGGGGGATACGCAGTATTTT.